Following are 21 T cell receptor beta chains from one sample sequenced in a study of early T cells in non-severe SARS-CoV-2 infection. TCRdb analysed the 5' RACE reads with MiXCR anew, one entry per CDR3 protein. Of roughly 64,000 distinct CDR3 sequences in the sample, 7% to 10% were seen once. The specimen comprised whole blood, sampled at baseline. The source is an adult who was a healthcare worker with PCR-confirmed SARS-CoV-2 infection or an uninfected control (not recorded which).

Points on this clonotype: Being one base from a much bigger clone, this may be a read error. V and J are TRBV12-3 or TRBV12-4 and TRBJ1-2; TRBD1 might be the D (5 bases). The CDR3 spans 13 residues. The CDR3 coding sequence is TGTACCAGCAGGTTACAGGTTAACTATGGCTACACCTTC. Protein: CTSRLQVNYGYTF.

This clonotype was counted between two and nine times. J is TRBJ2-3 and V is TRBV4-2, with 8 bases that match TRBD2. This CDR3 comprises 17 residues. Per the germline V gene, CDR1 is LGHNA and CDR2 is YNFKEQ. V was pared by 3 bases and J by 0 bases, with 8 bases of the junction left unmatched. CDR3 in amino acids: CASSQGLAGLSTDTQYF. The CDR3 bases are TGTGCCAGCAGCCAGGGTTTAGCGGGATTGAGCACAGATACGCAGTATTTT.

There are many counts of this clonotype. This chain connects TRBV9 to TRBJ1-4; D is possibly TRBD1 (5 bases). Germline CDR1 reads SGDLS; CDR2 reads YYNGEE. Trimming cost V 4 bases and J 4 bases, with 8 bases left between them. The CDR3 is 13 amino acids. DNA for the CDR3: TGTGCCAGCAGCTTGGGGGGTAATGAAAAACTGTTTTTT. Protein product: CASSLGGNEKLFF.

This clonotype was seen ten or more times. The chain links TRBV11-3 to TRBJ2-1; 8 nucleotides line up with TRBD2. V lost 3 bases and J lost 9; bases outside the gene matches: 10. This CDR3 is 15 amino acids long. Germline values: CDR1 SGHNT, CDR2 YENEEA. This chain's CDR3 is CASSLLAGPSSEQFF. CDR3 bases: TGTGCCAGCAGCTTGCTAGCGGGCCCTTCCAGTGAGCAGTTCTTC.

This clonotype was counted a few times. CDR3 nucleotides: TGCAGTGCTGAACCTAGCGGGAGGAACACCGGGGAGCTGTTTTTT. It specifies CSAEPSGRNTGELFF. V gene TRBV20-1 combines with J gene TRBJ2-2, with TRBD2 matching 10 bases. In germline, CDR1 is DFQATT, CDR2 SNEGSKA (reference sequence). The V segment lost 5 bases and the J segment 1 base; nucleotides outside the gene matches: 4. The CDR3 sequence is 15 residues long.

The gene calls are TRBV15 and TRBJ2-7; D may be TRBD1 or TRBD2 (5 bases each). The germline V gene encodes CDR1 LNHNV and CDR2 YYDKDF (reference sequence). V was clipped by 4 bases and J by 3 bases, with 13 bases between them. The CDR3 covers 14 residues. CDR3 region: CATSIGTAFYEQYF. In DNA form, the CDR3 reads TGTGCCACCAGCATCGGGACCGCCTTCTACGAGCAGTACTTC.

The V call is TRBV6-2 or TRBV6-3, the J call TRBJ2-1; D unresolved. The length of the CDR3 is 13 residues. From germline, CDR1 is MNHEY and CDR2 SVGEGT. Trimming took off 6 bases at V and 6 bases at J, with 12 bases between the two ends. DNA of the CDR3: TGTGCCAGCAGCTTGGACGTTGCCAATGAGCAGTTCTTC. It encodes CASSLDVANEQFF.

The chain joins TRBV2 to TRBJ2-5; D may be TRBD2 (5 bases). Germline V gene lookup returns CDR1 SNHLY and CDR2 FYNNEI. The V end lost 3 bases, the J end lost 1 base, and 9 bases lay between the germline ends. The CDR3 sequence is 14 residues long. CDR3 bases: TGTGCCAGCAGTGATGAAGCGGTCCAAGAGACCCAGTACTTC. As protein: CASSDEAVQETQYF.

The chain links TRBV29-1 to TRBJ1-1; D perhaps matches TRBD1 (5 bases). V was shortened by 5 bases and J by 0 bases, with 10 bases between the two germline ends. The length of the CDR3 is 13 residues. Germline V gene sequence: CDR1 SQVTM, CDR2 ANQGSEA. CDR3 protein: CSVQDTMNTEAFF. CDR3 DNA: TGCAGCGTTCAGGACACGATGAACACTGAAGCTTTCTTT.

This clonotype was detected a few times. The J gene is TRBJ2-7, the V gene TRBV18; 7 bases are shared with TRBD1. CDR1 and CDR2 from the germline V gene are KGHSH and LQKENI. V was clipped by 6 bases and J by 3 bases; unmatched bases: 11. This CDR3 is built from 15 residues. CDR3 residues: CASSRQGPQIYEQYF. The CDR3 nucleotides are TGTGCCAGCTCTAGACAGGGCCCCCAAATCTACGAGCAGTACTTC.

The chain employs TRBV5-1 and TRBJ1-2; D is undetermined. The CDR3 spans 12 residues. Germline CDR1 SGHRS, CDR2 YFSETQ. V shed 0 bases and J shed 7 bases, with 7 bases lying between them. In DNA, the CDR3 is TGCGCCAGCAGCTTGGCGGGGTTTGGCTACACCTTC. It is translated as CASSLAGFGYTF.

The V gene is TRBV5-6, the J gene TRBJ1-2; D not certain. Trimming took 1 base from V and 2 from J, leaving 18 bases between them. Germline lookup yields CDR1 SGHDT and CDR2 YYEEEE. The CDR3 covers 17 residues. CDR3: CASSLSYFRAFNYGYTF. Written as DNA, the CDR3 is TGTGCCAGCAGCTTGTCATACTTTCGGGCGTTCAACTATGGCTACACCTTC.

The sample holds many counts of this clonotype. The gene calls are TRBV20-1 and TRBJ1-4, with D maybe TRBD1 (5 bases). CDR1 and CDR2 (germline): DFQATT, SNEGSKA (reference sequence). The CDR3 has 15 amino acids. The ends were cut back, 5 bases at V and 7 bases at J, with 20 bases in the middle. CDR3 amino acids: CSALSLEGRGEKLFF. The CDR3 nucleotides are TGCAGTGCTCTCTCTCTAGAGGGAAGGGGTGAAAAACTGTTTTTT.

The table lists this clonotype with a few counts. The V and J genes are TRBV12-3 or TRBV12-4 and TRBJ1-2, with 9 positions matching TRBD1. CDR3 length: 14 amino acids. The junction had 5 bases not matched to a gene; V was cut back by 2 bases and J by 7 bases. As DNA, the CDR3 is TGTGCCAGCAGTTTAAGTACAGGGGGCATTGGCTACACCTTC. Protein sequence: CASSLSTGGIGYTF.

This clonotype occurred a few times. This chain connects TRBV12-3 or TRBV12-4 to TRBJ2-3, with 9 bases matching TRBD1. The J segment lost 3 bases and the V segment lost 6 bases, leaving 7 bases of the junction unmatched. The CDR3 loop spans 15 amino acids. Written as DNA, the CDR3 is TGTGCCAGCAGCCCGGGACAGGGAATGACAGATACGCAGTATTTT. This encodes CASSPGQGMTDTQYF.

The CDR3 bases are TGTGCCAGCAGCCCGCAGCGGTCGGGTTACTACGAGCAGTACTTC. This translates into CASSPQRSGYYEQYF. The rearrangement joins TRBV9 to TRBJ2-7; tentatively, D is TRBD2 (5 bases). Trimming pared 4 bases from V and 3 bases from J, leaving 17 bases between. Germline values: CDR1 SGDLS, CDR2 YYNGEE. The CDR3 totals 15 residues.

This clonotype was found a few times. The chain carries TRBV20-1 and TRBJ1-5; D is uncertain. The CDR3 sequence is 13 residues long. The germline V gene has CDR1 DFQATT and CDR2 SNEGSKA (reference sequence). Trimming removed 1 base at V and 6 bases at J, with 10 bases between. For the CDR3, the DNA is TGCAGTGCTAGAGTAAGACTGGGTCAGCCCCAGCATTTT. It translates to CSARVRLGQPQHF.

Many counts were recorded for this clonotype. The rearrangement joins TRBV20-1 to TRBJ2-1; D perhaps matches TRBD2 (6 bases). The CDR3 sequence is 16 residues long. Germline-derived CDR1 and CDR2 are DFQATT and SNEGSKA (reference sequence). Trimming stripped 0 bases from V and 0 bases from J, with 12 bases between. CDR3 DNA sequence: TGCAGTGCTAGAGATTACCTAGCGCGCTCCTACAATGAGCAGTTCTTC. It is translated as CSARDYLARSYNEQFF.

The V call is TRBV4-1, the J call TRBJ1-3; 9 bases agree with TRBD1. There are 17 residues in the CDR3. Trimming removed 4 bases from V and 2 bases from J; junction bases left unmatched: 9. The germline V gene has CDR1 MGHRA and CDR2 YSYEKL. CDR3 DNA sequence: TGCGCCAGCAGCCTCCAGACAGGGGGTACTACTGGAAACACCATATATTTT. Translation: CASSLQTGGTTGNTIYF.

This clonotype has at least ten counts. This chain connects TRBV12-3 or TRBV12-4 to TRBJ2-2; 14 positions agree with TRBD2. The CDR3 totals 16 residues. Trimming took 6 bases from V and 4 from J; bases not matched to a gene: 4. The CDR3 spells CASRGLAGVGTGELFF. Here the CDR3 DNA reads TGTGCCAGCAGGGGACTAGCGGGAGTTGGCACCGGGGAGCTGTTTTTT.

The gene calls are TRBV25-1 and TRBJ2-1; no definite D call. Trimming shortened V by 4 bases and J by 10 bases, and 17 bases separated the two germline ends. The CDR3 is made up of 14 amino acids. The germline gives CDR1 MGHDK, CDR2 SYGVNS. CDR3 bases: TGTGCCAGCAGTGTTGGGCAGCTAGTCAGGGAGCAGTTCTTC. Translating it yields CASSVGQLVREQFF.